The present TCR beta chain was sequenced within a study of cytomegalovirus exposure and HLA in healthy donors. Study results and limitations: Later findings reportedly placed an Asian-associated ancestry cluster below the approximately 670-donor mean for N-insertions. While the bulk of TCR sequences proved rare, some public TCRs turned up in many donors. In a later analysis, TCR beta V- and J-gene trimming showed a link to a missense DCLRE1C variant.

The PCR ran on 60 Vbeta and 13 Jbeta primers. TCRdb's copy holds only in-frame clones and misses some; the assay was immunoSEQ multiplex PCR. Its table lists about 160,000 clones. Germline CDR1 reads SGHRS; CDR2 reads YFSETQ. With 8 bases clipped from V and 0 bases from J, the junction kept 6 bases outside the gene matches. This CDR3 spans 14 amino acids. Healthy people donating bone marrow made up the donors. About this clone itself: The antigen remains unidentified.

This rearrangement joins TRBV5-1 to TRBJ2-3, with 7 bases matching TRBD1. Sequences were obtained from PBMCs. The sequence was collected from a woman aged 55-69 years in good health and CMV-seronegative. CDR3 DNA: TGCGCCAGTTCCCGGACAGGTAGCACAGATACGCAGTATTTT. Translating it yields CASSRTGSTDTQYF.